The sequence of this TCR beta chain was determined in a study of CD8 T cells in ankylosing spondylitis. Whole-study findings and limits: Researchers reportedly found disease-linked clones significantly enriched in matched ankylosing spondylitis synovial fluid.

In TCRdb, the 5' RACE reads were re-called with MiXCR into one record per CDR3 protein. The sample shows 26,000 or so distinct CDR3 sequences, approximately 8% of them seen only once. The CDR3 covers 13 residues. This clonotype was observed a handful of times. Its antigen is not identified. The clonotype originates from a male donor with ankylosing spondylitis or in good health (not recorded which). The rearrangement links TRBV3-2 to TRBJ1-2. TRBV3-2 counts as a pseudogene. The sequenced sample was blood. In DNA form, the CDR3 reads TGTGCCAGCGGGGGACCCTCTGGCTATGGCTACACCTTC. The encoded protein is CASGGPSGYGYTF.